The 24 T cell receptor beta chains below were found in one sample sequenced in a study of blood T cells in healthy people across ages. The use of a sample-barcoded 5' primer and a J-beta primer mix characterized a second PCR of roughly 6 to 11 cycles. TCRdb reprocessed the 5' RACE reads via MiXCR and lists one record per CDR3 protein. Among a few hundred thousand distinct CDR3 sequences, about 29% were seen once, and the ten largest hold 3% to 4%. The same data also contributed to another study, on T cells of mothers and their children.

Input material: blood. Every receptor here comes from a boy between 2 and 15 years old in good health.

This clonotype was counted only a few times. The chain employs TRBV12-3 or TRBV12-4 and TRBJ2-5; 16 bases fit TRBD2. The CDR3 spans 15 residues. V was clipped by 5 bases and J by 6 bases; unmatched bases: 3. CDR3 amino acids: CASSGTSGRAKTQYF. The CDR3 DNA reads as TGTGCCAGCAGTGGGACTAGCGGGAGGGCTAAGACCCAGTACTTC.

This rearrangement joins TRBV7-9 to TRBJ1-6; TRBD1 might be the D (5 bases). Trimming stripped 2 bases from V and 0 bases from J, with 5 bases between. The germline V gene encodes CDR1 SEHNR and CDR2 FQNEAQ (reference sequence). This CDR3 spans 15 amino acids. The DNA of the CDR3 is TGTGCCAGCAGCTTACAGGGCTCCTATAATTCACCCCTCCACTTT. Translation gives CASSLQGSYNSPLHF.

This clonotype appeared a few times. This may be a read error: a much more frequent sequence differs by one nucleotide. The chain links TRBV20-1 to TRBJ1-3, with 10 bases that match TRBD1. Per the germline V gene, CDR1 is DFQATT and CDR2 is SNEGSKA (reference sequence). The CDR3 is made up of 16 amino acids. The CDR3 sequence is CSAFNPGQGSGNAIYF. In nucleotides, the CDR3 is TGCAGTGCTTTCAACCCGGGACAGGGGAGTGGAAACGCCATATATTTT.

This clonotype was detected a few times. The chain uses TRBV20-1 and TRBJ2-1, with TRBD2 matching over 16 bases. The J segment lost 3 bases and the V segment lost 6 bases, leaving 5 bases of the junction unmatched. This CDR3 is 16 amino acids long. Germline V gene sequence: CDR1 DFQATT, CDR2 SNEGSKA (reference sequence). The CDR3 bases are TGCAGTGCCGGGACTAGCGGGAGGGGCTTCTACAATGAGCAGTTCTTC. This codes for CSAGTSGRGFYNEQFF.

The V gene is TRBV18, the J gene TRBJ2-5; D is unclear. Gene TRBJ2-1 matches the end of the DNA better, so the J call may be wrong. Germline loops: CDR1 KGHSH, CDR2 LQKENI. The CDR3 runs 12 residues. The CDR3, as DNA: TGTGCCAGCACCCCGATCAACAATGAGCAGTTCTTC. Residues: CASTPINNEQFF.

The chain joins TRBV20-1 to TRBJ1-6, with D uncertain. V shed 0 bases and J shed 4 bases, with 7 bases lying between them. Germline V gene data show CDR1 as DFQATT and CDR2 as SNEGSKA (reference sequence). This CDR3 is built from 14 residues. DNA of the CDR3: TGCAGTGCTAGAGATGGCAGGTATAATTCACCCCTCCACTTT. Translation gives CSARDGRYNSPLHF.

This chain uses TRBV20-1 with TRBJ2-7, with 8 positions matching TRBD2. CDR1 and CDR2 (germline): DFQATT, SNEGSKA (reference sequence). Trimming took 6 bases from V and 4 from J; bases not matched to a gene: 8. The CDR3 has 13 residues. CDR3 bases: TGCAGTGCACCGGGACTAGGGGAGTACGAGCAGTACTTC. Amino acids: CSAPGLGEYEQYF.

This sequence joins TRBV18 and TRBJ1-1; D is unclear. The germline V and J ends were trimmed by 3 bases and 6 bases, with 14 bases remaining between them. CDR1 is KGHSH and CDR2 is LQKENI in the germline V gene. This CDR3 has 14 amino acids. CDR3 nucleotides: TGTGCCAGCTCACCCTCAACGTCTGTGGCTGAAGCTTTCTTT. Translating it yields CASSPSTSVAEAFF.

The V call is TRBV20-1, the J call TRBJ1-2; D unresolved. Trimming pared 0 bases from V and 2 bases from J, leaving 7 bases between. Germline V gene lookup returns CDR1 DFQATT and CDR2 SNEGSKA (reference sequence). This CDR3 contains 13 residues. The CDR3 protein is CSARDKGNYGYTF. The CDR3 nucleotides are TGCAGTGCTAGAGATAAGGGAAACTATGGCTACACCTTC.

This clonotype was detected a few times. The V gene is TRBV27, the J gene TRBJ1-2, with D unclear. Germline V gene lookup returns CDR1 MNHEY and CDR2 SMNVEV (reference sequence). The V end lost 3 bases, the J end lost 0 bases, and 8 bases lay between the germline ends. The CDR3 sequence is 14 residues long. The CDR3 reads CASSLSVTNYGYTF. For the CDR3, the DNA is TGTGCCAGCAGTTTGTCGGTAACTAACTATGGCTACACCTTC.

This chain links TRBV7-9 with TRBJ2-4; possibly TRBD2 for D (6 bases). V lost 5 bases to trimming and J lost 0 bases, with 20 bases between them. CDR1 and CDR2 (germline): SEHNR, FQNEAQ (reference sequence). The CDR3 has 18 amino acids. CDR3 residues: CASSPAGRPLIAKNIQYF. The CDR3 region has the DNA TGTGCCAGCAGCCCCGCAGGGAGGCCTCTTATAGCCAAAAACATTCAGTACTTC.

This clonotype has only a few counts. The chain has TRBV9 and TRBJ2-7; 9 positions agree with TRBD1. This CDR3 spans 12 amino acids. Trimming cost V 7 bases and J 7 bases; bases outside gene matches: 6. Germline assignment: CDR1 SGDLS and CDR2 YYNGEE. The CDR3 nucleotides are TGTGCCAGCGGTGGGACAGGGAGGGAGCAGTACTTC. Its translation is CASGGTGREQYF.

This chain connects TRBV20-1 to TRBJ1-2, with D possibly matching TRBD1 (5 bases). The CDR3 sequence is 12 residues long. Germline CDR1 and CDR2: DFQATT and SNEGSKA (reference sequence). Trimming left V 6 bases short and J 6 bases short, with 14 bases between. CDR3 DNA: TGCAGTGCCGCGACAGTTAGGCATGGCTACACCTTC. Protein product: CSAATVRHGYTF.

This chain's CDR3 is CATSRDFGGGFTYEQYF. The CDR3 region has the DNA TGTGCCACCAGCAGAGATTTTGGCGGGGGATTTACCTACGAGCAGTACTTC. V usage is TRBV15 and J usage is TRBJ2-7; 7 nucleotides match TRBD2. Trimming took 0 bases from V and 2 from J; bases not matched to a gene: 10. This CDR3 has 17 amino acids. Germline assignment: CDR1 LNHNV and CDR2 YYDKDF (reference sequence).

The chain combines TRBV6-1 with TRBJ2-3; D may correspond to TRBD1 or TRBD2 (6 bases each). The CDR3 covers 13 residues. The V end was cut by 8 bases, the J end by 6 bases, with 15 bases between. Germline CDR1 reads MNHNS; CDR2 reads SASEGT. CDR3: CASRVGGADTQYF. DNA of the CDR3: TGTGCCAGCCGAGTGGGGGGCGCGGATACGCAGTATTTT.

The rearrangement links TRBV2 to TRBJ1-3, with 8 nucleotides matching TRBD1. The CDR3 length is 13 residues. The V segment lost 7 bases and the J segment 4 bases; nucleotides outside the gene matches: 3. Per the germline V gene, CDR1 is SNHLY and CDR2 is FYNNEI. As DNA, the CDR3 is TGTGCCAGCACCGGGACAGGCGGAAACACCATATATTTT. It translates to CASTGTGGNTIYF.

This clonotype was counted between two and nine times. In DNA form, the CDR3 reads TGTGCCAGCGGAAGACAGGCTTATGGCTACACCTTC. Protein product: CASGRQAYGYTF. V and J are TRBV6-1 and TRBJ1-2, with D possibly TRBD1 on 6 matching bases. V dropped 8 bases and J dropped 5 bases, with 12 bases sitting between them. The germline V gene encodes CDR1 MNHNS and CDR2 SASEGT. The CDR3 length is 12 residues.

This clonotype was seen a handful of times. This sequence joins TRBV4-3 and TRBJ2-7, with TRBD1 matching 7 bases. Per the germline V gene, CDR1 is LGHNA and CDR2 is YSLEER. J gave up 5 bases and V 1 base, and 8 bases lay outside the gene matches. This CDR3 region has 15 residues. The CDR3 here is CASSQADREYDEQYF. CDR3 DNA: TGCGCCAGCAGCCAAGCAGACAGGGAGTACGACGAGCAGTACTTC.

The chain recombines TRBV7-6 with TRBJ1-4, with 10 bases matching TRBD1. CDR3 length equals 15 residues. The trim removed 4 bases at V and 7 bases at J, leaving 6 bases unmatched. Germline V lookup: CDR1 SGHVS, CDR2 FNYEAQ. CDR3 sequence: CASSSRTGGTEKLFF. CDR3 in DNA: TGTGCCAGCAGCTCCCGGACAGGGGGAACTGAAAAACTGTTTTTT.

The chain couples TRBV29-1 to TRBJ2-4; 7 bases match TRBD1. The ends lost 0 bases at V and 4 bases at J; junction bases unmatched: 12. The CDR3 is 17 amino acids. Germline assignment: CDR1 SQVTM and CDR2 ANQGSEA. CDR3 DNA sequence: TGCAGCGTTGAAGAAGAGGGACAGCTCTATTTGAAAAACATTCAGTACTTC. This translates into CSVEEEGQLYLKNIQYF.

This clonotype has more than one count but fewer than ten. The V gene is TRBV12-3 or TRBV12-4, the J gene TRBJ1-2; tentative D call: TRBD1 (5 bases). The V end was cut by 5 bases, the J end by 7 bases, with 14 bases between. CDR3 length: 13 residues. The CDR3 DNA reads TGTGCCAGCAGTCTTGGACACCCTGTTGGCTACACCTTC. Residues: CASSLGHPVGYTF.

This clonotype occurred a few times. This rearrangement joins TRBV21-1 to TRBJ2-1. TRBV21-1 is deemed a pseudogene. This CDR3 region has 16 residues. The CDR3 DNA sequence: TGTGCCGGCAGCAAAGCTAAGGACAGCTCCTACAATGAGCAGTTCTTC. This sequence encodes CAGSKAKDSSYNEQFF.

The chain is built from TRBV15 and TRBJ2-4; no firm D call. Germline CDR1 reads LNHNV; CDR2 reads YYDKDF (reference sequence). The CDR3 spans 16 residues. V lost 3 bases to trimming and J lost 4 bases, with 16 bases between them. CDR3 sequence reads: CATSSQEILGKNIQYF. For the CDR3, the DNA is TGTGCCACCAGCAGCCAGGAAATATTAGGGAAAAACATTCAGTACTTC.

The J gene is TRBJ1-6, the V gene TRBV15; 9 nucleotides match TRBD1. Germline CDR1 LNHNV, CDR2 YYDKDF (reference sequence). V shed 6 bases and J 8 bases; nucleotides not matched to a gene: 5. CDR3 length: 14 amino acids. CDR3 residues: CATSHRDRDSPLHF. The CDR3 DNA sequence: TGTGCCACCAGTCACCGGGACAGGGATTCACCCCTCCACTTT.